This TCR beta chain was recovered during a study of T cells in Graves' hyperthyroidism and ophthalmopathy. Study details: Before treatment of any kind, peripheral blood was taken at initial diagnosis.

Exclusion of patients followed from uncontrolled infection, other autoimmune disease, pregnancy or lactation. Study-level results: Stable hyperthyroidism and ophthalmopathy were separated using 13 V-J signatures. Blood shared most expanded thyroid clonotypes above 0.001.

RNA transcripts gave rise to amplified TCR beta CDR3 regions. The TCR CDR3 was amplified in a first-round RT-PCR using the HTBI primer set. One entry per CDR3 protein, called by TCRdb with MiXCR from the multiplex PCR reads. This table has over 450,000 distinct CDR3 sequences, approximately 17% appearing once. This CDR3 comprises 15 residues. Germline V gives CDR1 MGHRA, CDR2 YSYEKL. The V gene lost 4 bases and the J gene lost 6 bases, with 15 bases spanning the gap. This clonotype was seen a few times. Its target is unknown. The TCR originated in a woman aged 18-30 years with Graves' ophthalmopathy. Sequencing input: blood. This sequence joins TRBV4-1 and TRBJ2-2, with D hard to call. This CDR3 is CASSPRTDEPGELFF. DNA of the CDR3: TGCGCCAGCAGCCCCCGGACGGACGAACCCGGGGAGCTGTTTTTT.